These 29 T cell receptor beta chains share one sample of origin, sequenced in a study of T cell responses to AZD1222 COVID-19 vaccine. Here immunoSEQ multiplex PCR was the method, and the copy in TCRdb shows in-frame clones only, minus some. The table has over 65,000 clones, 85% to 90% seen once. Material: peripheral blood, obtained 28 days after the second AZD1222 dose. The receptor source for this set is an adult who received the AZD1222 COVID-19 vaccine.

The CDR3 sequence: CASSQGGNTVDFF. The CDR3 nucleotides read TGCGCCAGCAGCCAAGGGGGGAATACGGTCGATTTCTTT. This chain links TRBV4-1 with TRBJ1-1; possible D gene TRBD1, 5 bases. V lost 1 base and J 13 bases, leaving 16 bases between the germline ends. The V gene's germline CDR1 is MGHRA and CDR2 YSYEKL. CDR3 length: 13 residues.

This clone was recorded only once. The chain combines TRBV19 with TRBJ2-5; 8 bases agree with TRBD2. From germline, CDR1 is LNHDA and CDR2 SQIVND (reference sequence). The CDR3 loop spans 16 amino acids. The ends lost 3 bases at V and 3 bases at J; junction bases unmatched: 9. The CDR3, as DNA: TGTGCCAGTAGTATTACGGGAGGGGCAGGGGAAGAGACCCAGTACTTC. Encoded protein: CASSITGGAGEETQYF.

The chain uses TRBV28 and TRBJ1-5; possibly TRBD1 for D (5 bases). Germline V lookup: CDR1 MDHEN, CDR2 SYDVKM. This CDR3 region has 17 residues. V lost 6 bases to trimming and J lost 0 bases, with 18 bases between them. DNA of the CDR3: TGTGCCAGCAGACACCTCCGGGACGGTAATAGCAATCAGCCCCAGCATTTT. It specifies CASRHLRDGNSNQPQHF.

This sequence joins TRBV30 and TRBJ1-4; 9 bases map to TRBD1. The CDR3 runs 13 residues. Germline-derived CDR1 and CDR2 are GTSNPN and SVGIG (reference sequence). The V gene end was trimmed by 5 bases and the J gene end by 4 bases; junction bases not matched to a gene: 2. CDR3 protein: CAWGQGLNEKLFF. The CDR3 bases are TGTGCCTGGGGACAGGGGCTTAATGAAAAACTGTTTTTT.

The rearrangement uses TRBV29-1 and TRBJ1-1, with D unresolved. The germline V gene has CDR1 SQVTM and CDR2 ANQGSEA. Between the trimmed V and J ends, which lost 5 bases and 2 bases, there was a span of 6 bases. CDR3 size: 11 residues. The CDR3 here is CSVMANTEAFF. In DNA, the CDR3 is TGCAGCGTTATGGCTAACACTGAAGCTTTCTTT.

The chain has TRBV14 and TRBJ2-7, with D hard to call. CDR3 length: 13 amino acids. Trimming removed 1 base from V and 6 bases from J, with 10 bases in between. Germline-derived CDR1 and CDR2 are SGHDN and FVKESK. CDR3 region: CASSQAGLGEQYF. The DNA for the CDR3 is TGTGCCAGCAGCCAAGCTGGGTTGGGCGAGCAGTACTTC.

The rearrangement uses TRBV10-1 and TRBJ2-3; TRBD2 agrees at 10 bases. The CDR3 loop spans 15 amino acids. In germline, CDR1 is WNHNN, CDR2 SYGVQD (reference sequence). With V trimmed by 3 bases and J by 2 bases, 2 bases remained unmatched. The CDR3 bases are TGCGCCAGCAGTGAAGGACTAGCGGACACAGATACGCAGTATTTT. Encoded protein: CASSEGLADTDTQYF.

The V and J genes are TRBV5-1 and TRBJ2-7, with a possible D match to TRBD2 (6 bases). The CDR3 has 16 amino acids. CDR1 and CDR2 from the germline V gene are SGHRS and YFSETQ. The V gene lost 0 bases and the J gene lost 2 bases, with 15 bases spanning the gap. The DNA for the CDR3 is TGCGCCAGCAGCTTGGGTGGGGGAGGTCTAACCTACGAGCAGTACTTC. It encodes CASSLGGGGLTYEQYF.

This CDR3 is CAWGRERDTEAFF. Written as DNA, the CDR3 is TGTGCCTGGGGAAGGGAGAGGGACACTGAAGCTTTCTTT. The chain joins TRBV30 to TRBJ1-1, with unresolved D. V gave up 5 bases and J gave up 3 bases, with 13 bases separating them. The CDR3 covers 13 residues. Germline V CDR1 and CDR2: GTSNPN, SVGIG (reference sequence).

The chain recombines TRBV28 with TRBJ1-5; no clear D. V was shortened by 8 bases and J by 2 bases, with 13 bases between the two germline ends. Germline V gene sequence: CDR1 MDHEN, CDR2 SYDVKM. The CDR3 is made up of 14 amino acids. The CDR3 loop is CASSLGGGNQPQHF. Here the CDR3 DNA reads TGTGCCAGCTCGCTGGGAGGAGGCAATCAGCCCCAGCATTTT.

This sequence joins TRBV10-2 and TRBJ1-1; D is ambiguous. Deletions cut 0 bases from V and 1 base from J, with 6 bases between. Germline V CDR1 and CDR2: WSHSY, SAAADI. There are 14 residues in the CDR3. The CDR3 DNA follows: TGCGCCAGCAGTGAGTCTTGGGGGAACACTGAAGCTTTCTTT. This translates into CASSESWGNTEAFF.

V usage is TRBV6-2 or TRBV6-3 and J usage is TRBJ1-5; tentative D call: TRBD1 (5 bases). This CDR3 is 15 amino acids long. V was cut by 6 bases and J by 2 bases, with 14 bases left in between. The V gene's germline CDR1 is MNHEY and CDR2 SVGEGT. The CDR3 here is CASSWGGSGNQPQHF. As DNA, the CDR3 is TGTGCCAGCAGCTGGGGCGGGTCTGGCAATCAGCCCCAGCATTTT.

V usage is TRBV12-3 or TRBV12-4 and J usage is TRBJ2-7, with D maybe TRBD2 (6 bases). V lost 3 bases and J 6 bases, leaving 9 bases between the germline ends. The CDR3 covers 12 residues. CDR3 nucleotides: TGTGCCAGCAGTTTGTTGCGGGGCGAGCAGTACTTC. This encodes CASSLLRGEQYF.

The chain combines TRBV4-1 with TRBJ2-1; TRBD1 might be the D (6 bases). The CDR3 length is 15 residues. With 5 bases removed from V and 0 bases from J, the gap between germline ends came to 11 bases. Germline V CDR1 and CDR2: MGHRA, YSYEKL. The CDR3 protein is CASSSTGFSYNEQFF. CDR3 coding DNA: TGCGCCAGCAGCTCTACAGGGTTCTCCTACAATGAGCAGTTCTTC.

The V gene is TRBV27, the J gene TRBJ2-1, with D unclear. This CDR3 has 13 residues. The ends were cut back, 1 base at V and 4 bases at J, with 5 bases in the middle. Germline V gene lookup returns CDR1 MNHEY and CDR2 SMNVEV (reference sequence). CDR3 coding DNA: TGTGCCAGCAGTTTATGGCGGTACAATGAGCAGTTCTTC. Translating gives CASSLWRYNEQFF.

This clone occurred a few times. The chain joins TRBV29-1 to TRBJ1-1; D is perhaps TRBD1 (6 bases). This CDR3 region has 10 residues. From germline, CDR1 is SQVTM and CDR2 ANQGSEA. Trimming stripped 7 bases from V and 11 bases from J, with 14 bases between. The CDR3 region has the DNA TGCAGCGCAGGGGAGGTGGACGCTTTCTTT. This translates into CSAGEVDAFF.

The chain is built from TRBV2 and TRBJ2-3; no reliable D call. This CDR3 contains 13 residues. Germline values: CDR1 SNHLY, CDR2 FYNNEI. V was pared by 5 bases and J by 6 bases, with 12 bases between. CDR3 loop: CASSYRLSDTQYF. DNA of the CDR3: TGTGCCAGCAGTTATAGACTTTCGGATACGCAGTATTTT.

The rearrangement uses TRBV4-3 and TRBJ2-7, with unresolved D. V was cut by 4 bases and J by 2 bases, with 9 bases left in between. Germline V gives CDR1 LGHNA, CDR2 YSLEER. This CDR3 has 13 residues. The CDR3 is CASSPSPAYEQYF. The CDR3 DNA reads as TGCGCCAGCAGCCCCTCCCCCGCCTACGAGCAGTACTTC.

J is TRBJ1-1 and V is TRBV11-3, with D possibly matching TRBD1 (6 bases). V lost 0 bases and J lost 1, with 18 bases in between. Germline V gives CDR1 SGHNT, CDR2 YENEEA. This CDR3 is built from 18 residues. CDR3 loop: CASSLDRPRGRPNTEAFF. The DNA for the CDR3 is TGTGCCAGCAGCTTAGATCGGCCCAGGGGCCGTCCGAACACTGAAGCTTTCTTT.

The chain links TRBV11-2 to TRBJ1-5; the match to TRBD1 covers 9 bases. Germline lookup yields CDR1 SGHAT and CDR2 FQNNGV. V lost 0 bases and J lost 14; bases outside the gene matches: 8. The CDR3 extends over 14 amino acids. CDR3 protein: CASSLEPRTGVKHF. In nucleotides, the CDR3 is TGTGCCAGCAGCTTAGAACCGCGGACAGGGGTTAAGCATTTT.

In this sample, this clone turned up a few times. The chain is built from TRBV7-8 and TRBJ2-7; no definite D call. CDR3 length: 16 residues. Germline loops: CDR1 SGHVS, CDR2 FQNEAQ. V gave up 5 bases and J gave up 1 base, with 18 bases separating them. Here the CDR3 DNA reads TGTGCCAGCAGCCAGGAGAGGCAATCTCTATCCTACGAGCAGTACTTC. The encoded protein is CASSQERQSLSYEQYF. The full variable domain, rest sourced from reference TRBV7-8 and TRBJ2-7, is GAGVSQSPRYKVAKRGQDVALRCDPISGHVSLFWYQQALGQGPEFLTYFQNEAQLDKSGLPSDRFFAERPEGSVSTLKIQRTQQEDSAVYLCASSQERQSLSYEQYFGPGTRLTVT.

The chain is built from TRBV20-1 and TRBJ2-1; 14 bases fit TRBD2. This CDR3 spans 16 amino acids. The germline V gene encodes CDR1 DFQATT and CDR2 SNEGSKA (reference sequence). Trimming took 3 bases from V and 6 from J; bases not matched to a gene: 7. This chain's CDR3 is CSASGPGLAGVNEQFF. CDR3 bases: TGCAGTGCTAGTGGGCCGGGACTAGCGGGAGTCAATGAGCAGTTCTTC.

This chain joins TRBV14 and TRBJ2-2; TRBD2 is a possible D gene (6 bases). Germline assignment: CDR1 SGHDN and CDR2 FVKESK. CDR3 length equals 15 residues. The germline V and J ends were trimmed by 4 bases and 6 bases, with 15 bases remaining between them. The CDR3 spells CASSLGLLFAGELFF. In DNA form, the CDR3 reads TGTGCCAGCAGCCTGGGACTGCTCTTCGCCGGGGAGCTGTTTTTT.

This rearrangement joins TRBV27 to TRBJ1-5; no clear D. Trimming removed 3 bases at V and 2 bases at J, with 5 bases between. There are 13 residues in the CDR3. Germline CDR1 MNHEY, CDR2 SMNVEV (reference sequence). In DNA, the CDR3 is TGTGCCAGCAGTTTGGATGGCAATCAGCCCCAGCATTTT. Its translation: CASSLDGNQPQHF.

This chain connects TRBV18 to TRBJ1-3; 8 bases line up with TRBD1. CDR1 is KGHSH and CDR2 is LQKENI in the germline V gene. Trimming took 5 bases from V and 0 from J; bases not matched to a gene: 3. This CDR3 is built from 15 residues. The CDR3 sequence: CASSAGTGSGNTIYF. In nucleotides, the CDR3 is TGTGCCAGCTCAGCCGGGACAGGCTCTGGAAACACCATATATTTT. Variable domain in full (rest from reference TRBV18 and TRBJ1-3): NAGVMQNPRHLVRRRGQEARLRCSPMKGHSHVYWYRQLPEEGLKFMVYLQKENIIDESGMPKERFSAEFPKEGPSILRIQQVVRGDSAAYFCASSAGTGSGNTIYFGEGSWLTVV.

The rearrangement links TRBV20-1 to TRBJ2-5, with D uncertain. The CDR3 consists of 10 residues. The germline V gene has CDR1 DFQATT and CDR2 SNEGSKA (reference sequence). V was shortened by 5 bases and J by 4 bases, with 5 bases between the two germline ends. CDR3 nucleotide sequence: TGCAGTGCTTCCCTAGAGACCCAGTACTTC. Residues: CSASLETQYF.

The V and J genes are TRBV7-8 and TRBJ1-2; the D is unclear. With 5 bases removed from V and 7 bases from J, the gap between germline ends came to 11 bases. This CDR3 contains 12 residues. Germline loops: CDR1 SGHVS, CDR2 FQNEAQ. The CDR3, as DNA: TGTGCCAGCAGCCAACCCTATGGTGGCTACACCTTC. This translates into CASSQPYGGYTF.

This clone was counted once. The chain uses TRBV12-5 and TRBJ1-5; perhaps TRBD1 as D (5 bases). Deletions cut 5 bases from V and 2 bases from J, with 7 bases between. Germline loops: CDR1 LGHNT, CDR2 FRNRAP. CDR3 size: 13 residues. The CDR3 DNA follows: TGTGCTAGTGGTCGGGGGGGCAATCAGCCCCAGCATTTT. It yields the protein CASGRGGNQPQHF.

CDR3 amino acids: CASSLEGRGTEAFF. CDR3 bases: TGCGCCAGCAGCTTGGAAGGGAGGGGCACTGAAGCTTTCTTT. The chain employs TRBV5-1 and TRBJ1-1, with TRBD1 as a possible D gene (5 bases). Germline CDR1 SGHRS, CDR2 YFSETQ. The CDR3 runs 14 residues. Trimming pared 0 bases from V and 4 bases from J, leaving 10 bases between.